This TCR beta chain was retrieved from a study of vaccination and CD4 T cells after COVID-19. Study context: Each participant was administered two doses of a vaccine, which was either BNT162b2 or mRNA-1273. Study results and caveats: Reactive clone data from convalescent patients indicated a median of about 86% appearing only post-vaccination. Looking at convalescent patients, 304 of their 307 vaccine-specific clones were spike mono-reactive.

Sequence data for DNA of cultured CD4+ T cells were generated by the Oncomine TCR Beta short-read assay. TCRdb re-called the PCR reads with MiXCR, one entry per CDR3 protein. This sample has about 20,000 distinct CDR3 sequences; 38% occur once, and the top ten carry approximately 17%. Specified treatment: approximately 9-day PBMC culture with coronavirus spike peptide pools or control peptides (ViraFEST assay). Healthy vaccine recipients tested negative for nucleocapsid antibodies before and after vaccination, so had no prior SARS-CoV-2 infection. Germline V CDR1 and CDR2: SEHNR, FQNEAQ (reference sequence). V lost 4 bases to trimming and J lost 5 bases, with 12 bases between them. CDR3 size: 15 residues. A remark on this clonotype: Its target is unknown.

This TCR came from a human donor who received a COVID-19 vaccine. The specimen comprised CD4+ T cells from blood, cultured in vitro, sampled before SARS-CoV-2 vaccination. The chain recombines TRBV7-9 with TRBJ1-6, with D possibly being TRBD1 (6 bases). CDR3 DNA sequence: TGTGCCAGCAGCTGGGGGCACGTTGATAATTCACCCCTCCACTTT. This encodes CASSWGHVDNSPLHF.